This TCR beta chain was recorded in a study of preoperative IRX-2 immunotherapy in early breast cancer. Generated by immunoSEQ multiplex PCR, the TCRdb table keeps only in-frame clones and is missing some. The sample lists around 62,000 clones, approximately 94% seen once, with under 2% in the top ten. The treatment is: preoperative locoregional IRX-2 cytokine immunotherapy. With V trimmed by 6 bases and J by 10 bases, 6 bases remained unmatched. This CDR3 comprises 12 residues. Germline assignment: CDR1 MNHNY and CDR2 SVGAGI (reference sequence). The genes are TRBV6-6 and TRBJ2-1; the match to TRBD2 covers 7 bases. The receptor's source is a human donor with breast cancer. The specimen was obtained from a patient treated with IRX-2 immunotherapy. CDR3 loop: CASRLSGTEQFF. Written as DNA, the CDR3 is TGTGCCAGCAGACTAAGCGGGACCGAGCAGTTCTTC.